This T cell receptor (beta chain) was captured by sequencing in a study of blood T cell repertoires in COVID-19 (dated by TCRdb to about 2020). Background for the entire study: Collaborator samples came from the United States, Italy and Spain and covered acute and convalescent phases of COVID-19. The prospective study material was composed of cDNA or gDNA derived from T cells, B-cell-depleted T cells, or PBMCs. Deeply sampled blood TCRbeta repertoires from subjects exposed to, actively infected with, or recovered from COVID-19 were included in the dataset. The repertoires were released in a freely available public database intended as a resource for research on the immune response to SARS-CoV-2. The samples were drawn from the first 160 participants of the ongoing ImmuneRACE study and from about 1,200 subjects provided by 6 global collaborators. Nearly every sample came with metadata listing a de-identified subject ID, COVID-19 status, age in years and sex. Where HLA class I and class II types were available, the types were taken from metadata supplied by the sample provider, not from assay-based typing.

Each collaborating institution followed its own protocols to collect whole blood in K2EDTA tubes. Collaborator samples were shipped for TCRbeta analysis as frozen whole blood, isolated PBMCs, or DNA extracted from either sample type. As regards this clone: No antigen is known for it. Qualities for individual bases were not recorded, and no much larger clone is one base off. Other DNA sequences in the same sample also yield this CDR3.

General conclusions and limits of the study: Clinical and demographic metadata were provided uncurated, with the amount varying by source and participant.

Looking up the germline V gene (reference sequence) yields CDR1 LNHDA and CDR2 SQIVND. Trimming removed 1 base from V and 0 bases from J; the gene matches leave 3 bases unexplained. The CDR3 sequence holds 18 residues, the cysteine and phenylalanine included. This entry keeps only the CDR3 DNA: 54 bases, framed from base 1. TCRbeta CDR3 regions were amplified from genomic DNA by means of the immunoSEQ Assay, a bias-controlled multiplex PCR. In the source study's methods: Nucleated cell counts per sample were estimated from amplification of reference gene primers within the assay. Sequence reads were collapsed and filtered to measure the absolute abundance of every unique TCRbeta CDR3 rearrangement. Productive Simpson clonality was computed per sample as the square root of Simpson's diversity index over productive rearrangements. The table comes from immuneACCESS by way of TCRdb, which keeps in-frame sequences with V and J called. Part of the clones is missing from these tables; in studies checked, under half for an unresolved V gene and the rest for unknown reasons. The DNA gave D and trimming, while V, J and clone size come from that table. Counted in this sample were about 190,000 clones; under 90% of them appeared once. The ten largest clones take up approximately 15% of the sample.

The chain is encoded by TRBV19 joined to TRBJ2-1; 13 central bases correspond to TRBD2. The sample comprised peripheral blood. This receptor was taken from a man in his thirties or forties with active or convalescent COVID-19. The CDR3 region: CASSIGLAGGSSYNEQFF. At the DNA level, the sequence is TGTGCCAGTAGTATAGGACTAGCGGGAGGAAGCTCCTACAATGAGCAGTTCTTC.